One sample yielded the 29 T cell receptor beta chains listed below, sequenced in a study of T cell repertoires in cytomegalovirus infection. TCRdb processed the reads anew with MiXCR; each CDR3 protein has one entry. The table records about 490,000 distinct CDR3 sequences, about 30% of them present only once. The sequenced sample was PBMCs. The origin of the receptors is a human donor in good health (CMV status not recorded). Some clones in this sample may be carry-over from other donors' samples.

The chain recombines TRBV5-4 with TRBJ2-2; 16 bases align to TRBD2. V shed 4 bases, J shed 8 bases, and the junction held 5 bases outside the gene matches. This CDR3 is 16 amino acids long. CDR1 is SGHNT, CDR2 YYREEE, per germline (reference sequence). The CDR3 coding sequence is TGTGCCAGCAGCGCCCCGGGACTAGCGGGAGGGGGGGAGCTGTTTTTT. The encoded protein is CASSAPGLAGGGELFF.

The chain employs TRBV2 and TRBJ2-1; D not certain. Germline-derived CDR1 and CDR2 are SNHLY and FYNNEI. There are 15 residues in the CDR3. V lost 5 bases and J lost 0, with 11 bases in between. The CDR3 here is CASSIETVSYNEQFF. The CDR3 DNA follows: TGTGCCAGCAGTATAGAGACTGTCTCCTACAATGAGCAGTTCTTC.

This chain uses TRBV2 with TRBJ1-4; the match to TRBD1 covers 7 bases. This CDR3 has 14 amino acids. The ends lost 5 bases at V and 4 bases at J; junction bases unmatched: 4. CDR1 and CDR2 (germline): SNHLY, FYNNEI. CDR3 amino acids: CASSTTGLNEKLFF. Here the CDR3 DNA reads TGTGCCAGCAGTACGACAGGGCTTAATGAAAAACTGTTTTTT.

The chain has TRBV15 and TRBJ1-1; weak D call: TRBD1 (6 bases). Germline values: CDR1 LNHNV, CDR2 YYDKDF (reference sequence). Trimming shortened V by 0 bases and J by 5 bases, and 13 bases separated the two germline ends. This CDR3 comprises 15 residues. This chain's CDR3 is CATSRDYGGRTEAFF. The CDR3 DNA reads TGTGCCACCAGCAGAGATTACGGGGGGCGAACTGAAGCTTTCTTT.

This clonotype turned up a few times. V and J are TRBV6-1 and TRBJ2-7; 9 bases fit TRBD1. This CDR3 is 16 amino acids long. Trimming took 7 bases from V and 2 from J; bases not matched to a gene: 12. Per germline, CDR1 MNHNS and CDR2 SASEGT. The CDR3 nucleotides are TGTGCCAGCAATGGTGGGGCTGGACAGGGGCCCTACGAGCAGTACGTC. It encodes CASNGGAGQGPYEQYV.

This clonotype was observed at least ten times. The genes are TRBV12-5 and TRBJ1-2; D uncertain. CDR1 LGHNT and CDR2 FRNRAP come from the germline V gene. This CDR3 is built from 13 residues. The V gene lost 5 bases and the J gene lost 6 bases, with 13 bases spanning the gap. The CDR3 region is CASGLAARDGYTF. CDR3 DNA: TGTGCTAGTGGTCTGGCGGCGAGGGATGGCTACACCTTC.

This chain links TRBV12-3 or TRBV12-4 with TRBJ2-1, with 11 positions matching TRBD2. V shed 6 bases and J 1 base; nucleotides not matched to a gene: 5. The CDR3 extends over 16 amino acids. As DNA, the CDR3 is TGTGCCAGCAGAACTAGCGGGAGTGGGTCCTACAATGAGCAGTTCTTC. Residues: CASRTSGSGSYNEQFF.

The chain employs TRBV7-2 and TRBJ2-5; 8 bases are shared with TRBD2. The V gene's germline CDR1 is SGHTA and CDR2 FQGNSA. Trimming removed 4 bases from V and 1 base from J; junction bases left unmatched: 8. The CDR3 spans 16 residues. The CDR3 DNA reads TGTGCCAGCAGCTCCCGATTAGCGGGAATCCAAGAGACCCAGTACTTC. Protein sequence: CASSSRLAGIQETQYF.

This clonotype was detected ten times or more. V usage is TRBV7-2 and J usage is TRBJ2-2; 7 bases agree with TRBD1. The CDR3 length is 16 residues. Germline CDR1 SGHTA, CDR2 FQGNSA. Trimming cost V 5 bases and J 4 bases; bases outside gene matches: 10. Here the CDR3 DNA reads TGTGCCAGCAGCGAAACCTCGGCAGGGGGCACCGGGGAGCTGTTTTTT. This encodes CASSETSAGGTGELFF.

The J gene is TRBJ2-1, the V gene TRBV12-3 or TRBV12-4, with TRBD2 identical over 7 bases. With 3 bases clipped from V and 7 bases from J, the junction kept 6 bases outside the gene matches. The CDR3 is made up of 14 amino acids. The chain's CDR3 is CASSFAGEGNEQFF. Written as DNA, the CDR3 is TGTGCCAGCAGTTTCGCGGGAGAGGGTAATGAGCAGTTCTTC.

This chain links TRBV10-3 with TRBJ2-7; D not resolved. The V end was cut by 0 bases, the J end by 12 bases, with 24 bases between. CDR3 size: 16 residues. Germline V gives CDR1 ENHRY, CDR2 SYGVKD. CDR3 sequence reads: CAISESGRNERSSRYF. CDR3 coding DNA: TGTGCCATCAGTGAGTCGGGCAGGAATGAGCGATCGTCGCGGTACTTC.

This clonotype has a count of ten or more. The V gene is TRBV19, the J gene TRBJ1-5; D not resolved. Trimming stripped 3 bases from V and 0 bases from J, with 9 bases between. CDR1 LNHDA and CDR2 SQIVND come from the germline V gene (reference sequence). The CDR3 length is 15 residues. The CDR3 coding sequence is TGTGCCAGTAGTATTAGTCACGCTAGCAATCAGCCCCAGCATTTT. It specifies CASSISHASNQPQHF.

The chain joins TRBV3-1 to TRBJ1-1; 7 bases align to TRBD1. The CDR3 sequence is 13 residues long. Germline CDR1 and CDR2: LGHDT and YNNKEL (reference sequence). Germline trimming cut 4 bases from V and 5 bases from J; bases unmatched to any gene: 4. This CDR3 reads CASSRHRGTEAFF. In nucleotides, the CDR3 is TGTGCCAGCAGCCGGCACAGGGGAACTGAAGCTTTCTTT.

The V gene is TRBV19, the J gene TRBJ1-2; TRBD1 agrees at 8 bases. This CDR3 is built from 15 residues. The germline V gene has CDR1 LNHDA and CDR2 SQIVND (reference sequence). The V gene end was trimmed by 7 bases and the J gene end by 5 bases; junction bases not matched to a gene: 12. CDR3 DNA: TGTGCCAGTAATCCGGGACAGGTACATTTATATGGCTACACCTTC. Its protein product is CASNPGQVHLYGYTF.

The rearrangement joins TRBV24-1 to TRBJ1-5; TRBD1 aligns across 9 bases. The germline CDR1 and CDR2 sequences are KGHDR and SFDVKD. Trimming removed 2 bases from V and 6 bases from J; junction bases left unmatched: 4. The CDR3 extends over 15 amino acids. The CDR3 DNA reads TGTGCCACCAGTGATTCGACAGGGGGAGTTCAGCCCCAGCATTTT. Protein product: CATSDSTGGVQPQHF.

A few counts support this clonotype. J is TRBJ2-5 and V is TRBV27, with a tentative D call TRBD2 (6 bases). The CDR3 spans 16 residues. Germline loops: CDR1 MNHEY, CDR2 SMNVEV (reference sequence). Trimming pared 4 bases from V and 5 bases from J, leaving 20 bases between. CDR3: CASSYTAGPVEETQYF. CDR3 in DNA: TGTGCCAGCAGTTATACAGCGGGCCCGGTCGAGGAGACCCAGTACTTC.

This clonotype was found a few times. The V gene is TRBV28, the J gene TRBJ2-7; TRBD1 might be the D (5 bases). V dropped 7 bases and J dropped 4 bases, with 14 bases sitting between them. The CDR3 runs to 13 residues. The V gene's germline CDR1 is MDHEN and CDR2 SYDVKM. CDR3: CASIAAGSYEQYF. The CDR3 coding sequence is TGTGCCAGCATCGCGGCAGGGTCTTACGAGCAGTACTTC. The variable domain in full, completed from reference TRBV28 and TRBJ2-7, reads DVKVTQSSRYLVKRTGEKVFLECVQDMDHENMFWYRQDPGLGLRLIYFSYDVKMKEKGDIPEGYSVSREKKERFSLILESASTNQTSMYLCASIAAGSYEQYFGPGTRLTVT.

This clonotype was detected a few times. The chain uses TRBV7-2 and TRBJ2-5; 9 nucleotides match TRBD2. Per germline, CDR1 SGHTA and CDR2 FQGNSA. The CDR3 length is 15 residues. V shed 5 bases, J shed 5 bases, and the junction held 9 bases outside the gene matches. The CDR3 here is CASSLSGRVDETQYF. CDR3 bases: TGTGCCAGCAGCCTTAGCGGGAGAGTTGATGAGACCCAGTACTTC.

Here the CDR3 reads CASSFRTSGGTDTQYF. CDR3 DNA sequence: TGTGCCAGCAGCTTCAGGACTAGCGGCGGCACAGATACGCAGTATTTT. The V gene is TRBV7-2, the J gene TRBJ2-3; 10 nucleotides align to TRBD2. The CDR3 spans 16 residues. Germline V gene sequence: CDR1 SGHTA, CDR2 FQGNSA. After removal of 3 bases from V and 1 base from J, the junction contained 4 bases not matched to a gene. Filled out from reference TRBV7-2 and TRBJ2-3, the complete variable domain reads GAGVSQSPSNKVTEKGKDVELRCDPISGHTALYWYRQSLGQGLEFLIYFQGNSAPDKSGLPSDRFSAERTGGSVSTLTIQRTQQEDSAVYLCASSFRTSGGTDTQYFGPGTRLTVL.

This clonotype occurred many times. This chain connects TRBV7-3 to TRBJ2-7; 8 bases match TRBD2. The CDR3 totals 14 residues. With 7 bases clipped from V and 0 bases from J, the junction kept 5 bases outside the gene matches. Germline assignment: CDR1 SGHTA and CDR2 FQGTGA. CDR3 loop: CASKLAASSYEQYF. The CDR3 DNA is TGTGCCAGCAAACTAGCGGCCAGCTCCTACGAGCAGTACTTC.

In its sample, this clonotype was seen many times. The DNA for the CDR3 is TGTGCCAGCAGCTTAGGGGCAGGGAAAAACTACGAGCAGTACGTC. Protein: CASSLGAGKNYEQYV. The chain carries TRBV7-2 and TRBJ2-7; tentatively, D is TRBD1 (5 bases). CDR1 and CDR2 from the germline V gene are SGHTA and FQGNSA. The CDR3 spans 15 residues. V shed 1 base and J shed 3 bases, with 13 bases lying between them.

This clonotype was counted many times. This chain links TRBV7-9 with TRBJ1-1, with 8 bases that match TRBD1. The CDR3 consists of 15 residues. V lost 6 bases, J lost 6 bases, and 12 bases stayed unmatched. CDR1 and CDR2 (germline): SEHNR, FQNEAQ (reference sequence). This CDR3 reads CASRLTGDLIAEAFF. CDR3 DNA: TGTGCCAGCAGGTTGACAGGGGACCTGATTGCTGAAGCTTTCTTT.

This sequence joins TRBV10-3 and TRBJ2-7; 9 nucleotides agree with TRBD1. This CDR3 has 13 residues. V lost 3 bases, J lost 6 bases, and 3 bases stayed unmatched. Germline V gene data show CDR1 as ENHRY and CDR2 as SYGVKD. The CDR3 loop is CAISDSTGGEQYV. The CDR3 DNA sequence: TGTGCCATCAGTGACTCGACAGGGGGCGAGCAGTACGTC.

This chain links TRBV12-3 or TRBV12-4 with TRBJ2-7; no reliable D call. The ends were cut back, 6 bases at V and 6 bases at J, with 18 bases in the middle. This CDR3 comprises 14 residues. As DNA, the CDR3 is TGTGCCAGCAGCCCCCTCCCTAGAGTGAGCGAGCAGTACTTC. Protein: CASSPLPRVSEQYF.

The table lists this clonotype with many counts. The chain combines TRBV7-2 with TRBJ2-2; TRBD1 agrees at 8 bases. Looked up from germline, CDR1 is SGHTA and CDR2 is FQGNSA. CDR3 length: 14 amino acids. The junction had 2 bases not matched to a gene; V was cut back by 6 bases and J by 2 bases. As DNA, the CDR3 is TGTGCCAGCAGATCAGGGGGCAACACCGGGGAGCTGTTTTTT. This encodes CASRSGGNTGELFF.

The chain combines TRBV7-2 with TRBJ2-1; weak D call: TRBD1 (6 bases). Trimming took 1 base from V and 10 from J, leaving 17 bases between them. This CDR3 spans 15 amino acids. CDR1 is SGHTA, CDR2 FQGNSA, per germline. CDR3 nucleotides: TGTGCCAGCAGCTTAGTAGTGGGGTCTGGGGGCGAGCAGTTCTTC. It is translated as CASSLVVGSGGEQFF.

V and J are TRBV2 and TRBJ2-7; D call uncertain. CDR3 size: 15 residues. Trimming removed 0 bases at V and 7 bases at J, with 16 bases between. Germline V gene lookup returns CDR1 SNHLY and CDR2 FYNNEI. For the CDR3, the DNA is TGTGCCAGCAGTGAAGCCCCTAGGGTAGGAACGGAGCAGTACTTC. Residues: CASSEAPRVGTEQYF.

This clonotype was seen a handful of times. The chain couples TRBV10-3 to TRBJ2-1; weak D call: TRBD2 (6 bases). This CDR3 comprises 14 residues. V lost 4 bases, J lost 1 base, and 8 bases lay in between. Germline CDR1 is ENHRY and CDR2 is SYGVKD. CDR3 amino acids: CAISGLGSYNEQFF. DNA of the CDR3: TGTGCCATCAGTGGACTAGGATCCTACAATGAGCAGTTCTTC.

This clonotype was counted between two and nine times. The V gene is TRBV19, the J gene TRBJ2-1; D ambiguous. This CDR3 region has 16 residues. V was cut by 3 bases and J by 2 bases, with 14 bases left in between. The germline V gene encodes CDR1 LNHDA and CDR2 SQIVND (reference sequence). As DNA, the CDR3 is TGTGCCAGTAGTATCGGTAGTTCGGTCCCCTACAATGAGCAGTTCTTC. Its protein product is CASSIGSSVPYNEQFF.